This T cell receptor (beta chain) was identified during a study of blood T cells in healthy people across ages. Study in general: Per every two T cells, about one barcoded beta molecule was captured by template switching. Whole-study findings and limits: Across the age range, TCR beta diversity per million T cells fell in a roughly linear way.

Between the trimmed V and J ends, which lost 2 bases and 7 bases, there was a span of 14 bases. The CDR3 is 14 residues long. In this sample, this clonotype turned up a few times. The target antigen is unknown. Alongside a J-beta primer mix, a sample-barcoded 5' primer served in a second PCR lasting about 6 to 12 cycles. TCRdb fed the 5' RACE reads into MiXCR, producing one record per CDR3 protein. This table holds 980,000 or so distinct CDR3 sequences, approximately 49% found once. Collection of roughly 9.6 milliliters of peripheral blood was performed for each donor. The chain recombines TRBV12-3 or TRBV12-4 with TRBJ1-2, with a tentative D call TRBD1 (5 bases). The sample consisted of blood. This clonotype was sampled from a man aged 30-40 years in good health. In DNA, the CDR3 is TGTGCCAGCAGTTTAAGAGGGACGGGTTCTGGCTACACCTTC. Encoded protein: CASSLRGTGSGYTF.